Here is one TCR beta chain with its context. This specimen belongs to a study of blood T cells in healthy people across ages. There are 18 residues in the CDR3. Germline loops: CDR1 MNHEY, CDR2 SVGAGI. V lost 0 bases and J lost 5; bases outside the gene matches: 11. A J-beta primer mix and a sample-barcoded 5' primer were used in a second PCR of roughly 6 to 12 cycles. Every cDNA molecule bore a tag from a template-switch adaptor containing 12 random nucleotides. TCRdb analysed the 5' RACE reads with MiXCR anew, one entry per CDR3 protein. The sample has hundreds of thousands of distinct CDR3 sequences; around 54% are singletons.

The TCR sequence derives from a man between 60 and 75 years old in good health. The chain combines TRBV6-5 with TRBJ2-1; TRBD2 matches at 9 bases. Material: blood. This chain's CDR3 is CASSYSFSGGGWDNEQFF. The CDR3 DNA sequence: TGTGCCAGCAGTTACTCGTTTAGCGGGGGAGGTTGGGACAATGAGCAGTTCTTC.